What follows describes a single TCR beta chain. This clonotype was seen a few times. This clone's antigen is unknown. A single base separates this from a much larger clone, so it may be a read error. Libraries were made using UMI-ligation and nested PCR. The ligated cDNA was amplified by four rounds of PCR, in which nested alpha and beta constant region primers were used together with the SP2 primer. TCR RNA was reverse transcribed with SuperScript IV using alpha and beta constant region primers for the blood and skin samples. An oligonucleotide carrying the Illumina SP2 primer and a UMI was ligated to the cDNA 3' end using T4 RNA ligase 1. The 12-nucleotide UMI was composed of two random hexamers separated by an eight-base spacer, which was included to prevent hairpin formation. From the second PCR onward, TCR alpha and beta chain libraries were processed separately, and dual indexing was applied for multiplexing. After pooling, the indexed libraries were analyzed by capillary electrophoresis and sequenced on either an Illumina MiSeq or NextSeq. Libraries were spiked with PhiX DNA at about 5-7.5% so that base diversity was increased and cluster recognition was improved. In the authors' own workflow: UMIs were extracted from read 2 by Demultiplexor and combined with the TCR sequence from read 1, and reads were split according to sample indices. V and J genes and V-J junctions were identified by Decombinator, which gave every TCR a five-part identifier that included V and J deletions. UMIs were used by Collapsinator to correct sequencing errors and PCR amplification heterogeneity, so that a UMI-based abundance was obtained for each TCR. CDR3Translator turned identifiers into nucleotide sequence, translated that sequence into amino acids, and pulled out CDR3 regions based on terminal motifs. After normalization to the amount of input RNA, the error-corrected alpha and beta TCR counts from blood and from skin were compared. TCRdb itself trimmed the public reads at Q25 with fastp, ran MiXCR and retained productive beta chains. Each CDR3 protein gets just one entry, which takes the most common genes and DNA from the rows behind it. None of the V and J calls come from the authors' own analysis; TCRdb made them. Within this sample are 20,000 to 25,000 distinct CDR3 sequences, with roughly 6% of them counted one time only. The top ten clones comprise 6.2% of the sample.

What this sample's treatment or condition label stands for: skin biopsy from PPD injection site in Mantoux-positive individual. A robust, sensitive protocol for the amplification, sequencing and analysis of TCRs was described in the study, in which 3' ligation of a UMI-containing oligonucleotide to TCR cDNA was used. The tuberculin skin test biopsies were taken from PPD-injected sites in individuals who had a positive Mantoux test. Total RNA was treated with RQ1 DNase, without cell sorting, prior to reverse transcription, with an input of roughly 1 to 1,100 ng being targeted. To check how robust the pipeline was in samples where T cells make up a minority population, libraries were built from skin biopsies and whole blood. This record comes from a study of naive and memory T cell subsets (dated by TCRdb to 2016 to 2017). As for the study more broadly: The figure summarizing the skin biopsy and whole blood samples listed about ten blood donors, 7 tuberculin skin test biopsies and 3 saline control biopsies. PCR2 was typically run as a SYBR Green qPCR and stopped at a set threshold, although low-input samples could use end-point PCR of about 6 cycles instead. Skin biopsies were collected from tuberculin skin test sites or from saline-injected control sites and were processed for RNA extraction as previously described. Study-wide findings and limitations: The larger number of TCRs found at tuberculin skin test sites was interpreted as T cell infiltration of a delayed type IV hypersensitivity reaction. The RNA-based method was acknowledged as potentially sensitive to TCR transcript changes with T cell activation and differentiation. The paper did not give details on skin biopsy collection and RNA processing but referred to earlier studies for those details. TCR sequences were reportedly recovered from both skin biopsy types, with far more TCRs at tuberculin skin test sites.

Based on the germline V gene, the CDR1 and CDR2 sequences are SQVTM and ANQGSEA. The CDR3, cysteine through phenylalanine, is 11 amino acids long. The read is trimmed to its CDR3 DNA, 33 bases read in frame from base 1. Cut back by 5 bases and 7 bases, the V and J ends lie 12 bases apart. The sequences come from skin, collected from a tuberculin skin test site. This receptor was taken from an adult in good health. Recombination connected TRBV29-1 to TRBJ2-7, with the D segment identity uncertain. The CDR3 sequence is CSVPSCGEQYF. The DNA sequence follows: TGCAGCGTTCCTTCCTGTGGTGAGCAGTACTTC.